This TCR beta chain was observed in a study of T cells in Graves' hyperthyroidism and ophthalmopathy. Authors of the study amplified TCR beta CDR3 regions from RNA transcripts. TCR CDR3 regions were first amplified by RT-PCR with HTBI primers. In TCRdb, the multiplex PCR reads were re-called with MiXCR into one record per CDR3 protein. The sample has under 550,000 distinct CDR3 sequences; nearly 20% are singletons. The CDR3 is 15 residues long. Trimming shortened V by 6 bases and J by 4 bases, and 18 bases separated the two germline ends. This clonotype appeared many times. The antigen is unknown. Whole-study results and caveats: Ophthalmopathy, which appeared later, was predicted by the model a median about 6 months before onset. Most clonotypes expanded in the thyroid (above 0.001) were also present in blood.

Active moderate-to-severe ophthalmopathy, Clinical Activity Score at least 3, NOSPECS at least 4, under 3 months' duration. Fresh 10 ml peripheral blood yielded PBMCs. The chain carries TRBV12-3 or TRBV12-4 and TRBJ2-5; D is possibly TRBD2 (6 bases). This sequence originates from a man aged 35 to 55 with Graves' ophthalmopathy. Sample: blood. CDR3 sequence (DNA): TGTGCCAGCAGCCACGACCGGGCAGCGGGAGAGACCCAGTACTTC. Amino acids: CASSHDRAAGETQYF.